This T cell receptor (beta chain) was identified during a study of CD8+ T cells in alopecia areata. Study in general: Patients in the treated group were given tofacitinib by mouth, 5 to 10 mg twice a day. Treatment ran 6 to 18 months, with 6 months of follow-up afterward. Overall study results and limits: Besides other cells, scalp samples also yield sequences of resident alphabeta T cells from normal skin. Tofacitinib significantly reduced both scalp clonality and expanded CD8+ clones among the top 100.

This clone was counted a few times. Its antigen is still unknown. Treatment of the sample: oral pan-JAK inhibitor, 5-10 mg twice daily. Looked up from germline, CDR1 is ENHRY and CDR2 is SYGVKD. The V gene end was trimmed by 2 bases and the J gene end by 1 base; junction bases not matched to a gene: 3. The CDR3 totals 15 residues. RNA extraction and reverse transcription yielded cDNA as sequencing template. Sequenced by immunoSEQ multiplex PCR; TCRdb stores in-frame clones only, minus some. The table includes under 350,000 clones, over 45% detected once. The V and J genes are TRBV10-3 and TRBJ2-3, with 7 nucleotides matching TRBD2. The sequencing here drew on CD4+ T cells sorted from blood, taken at week 24, from a patient treated with tofacitinib. This TCR was sampled from a human donor with alopecia areata. In nucleotides, the CDR3 is TGTGCCATCAGTGAGACTAGCGCGGGCACAGATACGCAGTATTTT. This sequence encodes CAISETSAGTDTQYF.